This passage covers 10 T cell receptor beta chains from one sample sequenced in a study of cytomegalovirus exposure and HLA in healthy donors. The PCR contained 60 Vbeta and 13 Jbeta primers. TCRdb keeps only in-frame clones here, not all; method: immunoSEQ multiplex PCR. The sample lists about 110,000 clones, more than 65% seen once, with more than 2% in the top ten. The specimen was PBMCs. The receptors derive from a man aged 30 to 45 in good health and CMV-seronegative.

This chain links TRBV6-5 with TRBJ2-1, with a weak D call TRBD2 (6 bases). The germline CDR1 and CDR2 sequences are MNHEY and SVGAGI. The V end lost 8 bases, the J end lost 9 bases, and 11 bases lay between the germline ends. There are 11 residues in the CDR3. CDR3 DNA: TGTGCCAGCCGCCGGGACTTTGAGCAGTTCTTC. Translated, it gives CASRRDFEQFF.

This chain connects TRBV15 to TRBJ2-7; the match to TRBD1 covers 7 bases. Germline CDR1 is LNHNV and CDR2 is YYDKDF (reference sequence). The V gene end was trimmed by 5 bases and the J gene end by 1 base; junction bases not matched to a gene: 5. This CDR3 contains 14 residues. The CDR3 nucleotides read TGTGCCACCAGCGGATCGACAGGGTCCTACGAGCAGTACTTC. Residues: CATSGSTGSYEQYF.

The chain is built from TRBV6-6 and TRBJ2-3; D unresolved. Trimming left V 5 bases short and J 3 bases short, with 6 bases between. The CDR3 consists of 12 residues. The V gene's germline CDR1 is MNHNY and CDR2 SVGAGI (reference sequence). CDR3 residues: CASSPPTDTQYF. As DNA, the CDR3 is TGTGCCAGCAGTCCCCCAACAGATACGCAGTATTTT.

The chain couples TRBV10-2 to TRBJ2-3, with a tentative D call TRBD2 (5 bases). The germline CDR1 and CDR2 sequences are WSHSY and SAAADI. The V and J ends lost 3 bases and 2 bases respectively, with 12 bases between them. The CDR3 spans 15 residues. The CDR3 sequence is CASSDEGSSTDTQYF. DNA for the CDR3: TGCGCCAGCAGTGATGAGGGATCCTCCACAGATACGCAGTATTTT.

The V gene is TRBV6-1, the J gene TRBJ2-7, with a possible D match to TRBD1 (5 bases). Germline V gene sequence: CDR1 MNHNS, CDR2 SASEGT. The CDR3 consists of 15 residues. The V end lost 7 bases, the J end lost 0 bases, and 16 bases lay between the germline ends. CDR3 DNA: TGTGCCAGCACTCACCACGACAGCTTCTCCTACGAGCAGTACTTC. Protein: CASTHHDSFSYEQYF.

The chain carries TRBV5-4 and TRBJ1-2; D gene ambiguous. Germline-derived CDR1 and CDR2 are SGHNT and YYREEE (reference sequence). The CDR3 loop spans 12 amino acids. The V end lost 2 bases, the J end lost 3 bases, and 5 bases lay between the germline ends. The CDR3 bases are TGTGCCAGCAGCTTCTCGGACTATGGCTACACCTTC. Protein product: CASSFSDYGYTF.

The chain recombines TRBV6-1 with TRBJ2-3, with 9 bases fitting TRBD1. Germline V gives CDR1 MNHNS, CDR2 SASEGT. There are 16 residues in the CDR3. With V trimmed by 1 base and J by 5 bases, 7 bases remained unmatched. CDR3 protein: CASSEDTGGGKDTQYF. The DNA of the CDR3 is TGTGCCAGCAGTGAAGATACAGGGGGCGGGAAAGATACGCAGTATTTT.

This chain links TRBV2 with TRBJ2-5; TRBD2 aligns across 10 bases. The CDR3 totals 16 residues. V shed 6 bases and J 5 bases; nucleotides not matched to a gene: 12. The germline V gene has CDR1 SNHLY and CDR2 FYNNEI. The DNA of the CDR3 is TGTGCCAGCAGCGGAGAGCTAGCGGGAGTTTTCGAGACCCAGTACTTC. Residues: CASSGELAGVFETQYF.

This clone was seen once. The gene calls are TRBV2 and TRBJ2-3; D is possibly TRBD2 (5 bases). Trimming shortened V by 4 bases and J by 6 bases, and 17 bases separated the two germline ends. The CDR3 length is 15 residues. CDR1 and CDR2 (germline): SNHLY, FYNNEI. The CDR3, as DNA: TGTGCCAGCAGTGGGAGACTACCCCAATGGGATACGCAGTATTTT. This gives the protein CASSGRLPQWDTQYF.

This clone has a handful of counts. The chain has TRBV14 and TRBJ1-3; 10 nucleotides match TRBD1. After removal of 1 base from V and 0 bases from J, the junction contained 3 bases not matched to a gene. This CDR3 spans 17 amino acids. Germline V gives CDR1 SGHDN, CDR2 FVKESK. CDR3 in DNA: TGTGCCAGCAGCCAAGTGGGACAGGGGACCTCTGGAAACACCATATATTTT. Protein sequence: CASSQVGQGTSGNTIYF.